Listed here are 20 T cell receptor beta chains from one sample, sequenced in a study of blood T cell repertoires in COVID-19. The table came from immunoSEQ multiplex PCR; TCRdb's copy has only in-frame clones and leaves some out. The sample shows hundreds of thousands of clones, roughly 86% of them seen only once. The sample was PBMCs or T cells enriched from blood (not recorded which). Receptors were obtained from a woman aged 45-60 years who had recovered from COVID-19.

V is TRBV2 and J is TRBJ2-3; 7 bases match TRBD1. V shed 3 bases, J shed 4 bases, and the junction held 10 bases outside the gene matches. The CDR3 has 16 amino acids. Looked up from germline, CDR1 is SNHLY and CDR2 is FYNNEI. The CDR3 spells CASSEMMTGSSDTQYF. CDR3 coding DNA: TGTGCCAGCAGTGAGATGATGACAGGGTCCTCAGATACGCAGTATTTT.

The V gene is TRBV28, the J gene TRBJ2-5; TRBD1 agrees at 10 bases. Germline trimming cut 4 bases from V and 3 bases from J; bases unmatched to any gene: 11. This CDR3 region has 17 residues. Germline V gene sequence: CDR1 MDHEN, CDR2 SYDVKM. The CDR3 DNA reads TGTGCCAGCAGTTCTTATGCCCCCGGGACAGGGGAAGAGACCCAGTACTTC. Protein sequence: CASSSYAPGTGEETQYF.

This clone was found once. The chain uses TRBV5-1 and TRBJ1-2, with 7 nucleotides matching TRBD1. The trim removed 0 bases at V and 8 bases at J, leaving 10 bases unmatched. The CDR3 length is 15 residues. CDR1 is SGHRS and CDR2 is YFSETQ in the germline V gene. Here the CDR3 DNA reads TGCGCCAGCAGCTTGGCTTCTCGTACAGGGGCGGGCTACACCTTC. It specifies CASSLASRTGAGYTF.

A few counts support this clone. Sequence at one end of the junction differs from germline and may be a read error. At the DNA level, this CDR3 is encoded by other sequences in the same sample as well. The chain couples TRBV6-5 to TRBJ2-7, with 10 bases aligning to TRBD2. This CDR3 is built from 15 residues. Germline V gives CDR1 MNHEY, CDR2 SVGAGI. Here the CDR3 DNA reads TGTGCCAGCAGCTACTCTAGCGGGGGTGCCTACGAGCAGTACTTC. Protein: CASSYSSGGAYEQYF.

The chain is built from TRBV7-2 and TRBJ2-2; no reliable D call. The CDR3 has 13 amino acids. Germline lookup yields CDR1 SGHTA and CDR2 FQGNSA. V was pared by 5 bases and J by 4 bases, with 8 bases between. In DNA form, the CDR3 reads TGTGCCAGCAGCCCCCGTTTCACCGGGGAGCTGTTTTTT. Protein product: CASSPRFTGELFF.

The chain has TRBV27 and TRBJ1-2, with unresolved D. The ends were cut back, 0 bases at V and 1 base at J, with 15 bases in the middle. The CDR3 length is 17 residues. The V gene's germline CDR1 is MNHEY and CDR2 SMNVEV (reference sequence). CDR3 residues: CASSLSTGGLLNYGYTF. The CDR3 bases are TGTGCCAGCAGTTTATCCACGGGTGGGTTGCTTAACTATGGCTACACCTTC.

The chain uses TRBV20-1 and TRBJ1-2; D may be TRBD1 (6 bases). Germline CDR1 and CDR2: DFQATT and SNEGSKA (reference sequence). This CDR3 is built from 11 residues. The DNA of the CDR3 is TGCATCACGGGACAACCTAATGGCTACACCTTC. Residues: CITGQPNGYTF.

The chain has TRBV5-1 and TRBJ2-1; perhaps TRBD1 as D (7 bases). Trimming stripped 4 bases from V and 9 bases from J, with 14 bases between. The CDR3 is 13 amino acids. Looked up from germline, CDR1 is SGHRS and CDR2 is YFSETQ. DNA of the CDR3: TGCGCCAGCAGCCTCGGACAGGAGGGTGAGCAGTTCTTC. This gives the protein CASSLGQEGEQFF.

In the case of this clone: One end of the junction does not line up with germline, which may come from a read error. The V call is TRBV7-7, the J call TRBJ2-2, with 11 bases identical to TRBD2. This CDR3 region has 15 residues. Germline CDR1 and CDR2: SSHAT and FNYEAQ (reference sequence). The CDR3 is CASSHSGRDTGELFF. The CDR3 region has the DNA TGTGCTAGCAGCCATAGCGGGAGGGACACCGGGGAGCTGTTTTTT.

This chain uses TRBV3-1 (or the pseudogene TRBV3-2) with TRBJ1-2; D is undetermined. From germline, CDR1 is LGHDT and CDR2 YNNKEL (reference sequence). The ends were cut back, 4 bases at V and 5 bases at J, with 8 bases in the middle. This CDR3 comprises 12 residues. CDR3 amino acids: CASSPGPYGYTF. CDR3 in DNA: TGTGCCAGCAGCCCGGGTCCATATGGCTACACCTTC.

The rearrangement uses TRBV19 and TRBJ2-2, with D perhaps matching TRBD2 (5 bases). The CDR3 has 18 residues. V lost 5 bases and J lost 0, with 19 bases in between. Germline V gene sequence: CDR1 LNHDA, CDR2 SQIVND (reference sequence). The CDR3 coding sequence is TGTGCCAGTAGTCCTCAGCCACCGGGATTCACGAACACCGGGGAGCTGTTTTTT. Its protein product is CASSPQPPGFTNTGELFF.

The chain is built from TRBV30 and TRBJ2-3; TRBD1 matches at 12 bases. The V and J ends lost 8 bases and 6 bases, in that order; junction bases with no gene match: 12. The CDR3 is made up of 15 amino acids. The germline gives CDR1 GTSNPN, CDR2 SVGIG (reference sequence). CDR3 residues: CAETKGTGGADTQYF. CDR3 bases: TGTGCCGAGACTAAAGGGACAGGGGGCGCGGATACGCAGTATTTT.

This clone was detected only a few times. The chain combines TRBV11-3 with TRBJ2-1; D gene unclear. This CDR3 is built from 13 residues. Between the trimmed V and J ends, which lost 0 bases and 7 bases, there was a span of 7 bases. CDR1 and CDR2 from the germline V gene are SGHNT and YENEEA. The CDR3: CASSLDSGNEQFF. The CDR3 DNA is TGTGCCAGCAGCTTAGATTCCGGGAATGAGCAGTTCTTC.

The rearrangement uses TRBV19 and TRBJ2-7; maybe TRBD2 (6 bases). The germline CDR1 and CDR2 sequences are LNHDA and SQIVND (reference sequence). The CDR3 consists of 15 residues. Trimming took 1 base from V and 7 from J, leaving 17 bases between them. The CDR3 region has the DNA TGTGCCAGTAGTATAGTTTTAGGCAGGGCGGGGGAGCAGTACTTC. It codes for CASSIVLGRAGEQYF.

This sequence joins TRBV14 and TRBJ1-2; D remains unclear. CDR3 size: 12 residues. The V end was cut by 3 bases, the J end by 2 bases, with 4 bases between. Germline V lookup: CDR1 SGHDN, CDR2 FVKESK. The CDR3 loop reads CASSQGNYGYTF. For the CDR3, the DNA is TGTGCCAGCAGCCAGGGCAACTATGGCTACACCTTC.

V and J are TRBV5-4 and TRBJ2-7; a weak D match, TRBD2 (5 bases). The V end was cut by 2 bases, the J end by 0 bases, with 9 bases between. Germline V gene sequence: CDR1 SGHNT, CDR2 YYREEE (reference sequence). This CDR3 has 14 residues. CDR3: CASSFSADSYEQYF. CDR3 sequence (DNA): TGTGCCAGCAGCTTCTCAGCGGACTCCTACGAGCAGTACTTC. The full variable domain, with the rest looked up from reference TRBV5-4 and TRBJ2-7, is ETGVTQSPTHLIKTRGQQVTLRCSSQSGHNTVSWYQQALGQGPQFIFQYYREEENGRGNFPPRFSGLQFPNYSSELNVNALELDDSALYLCASSFSADSYEQYFGPGTRLTVT.

The CDR3 nucleotides are TGTGCCAGCTCACCCTCCAGGGGAGTTTCTGAAAAACTGTTTTTT. Residues: CASSPSRGVSEKLFF. The chain is built from TRBV18 and TRBJ1-4, with D possibly TRBD1 on 6 matching bases. Per the germline V gene, CDR1 is KGHSH and CDR2 is LQKENI. The CDR3 is 15 residues long. Trimming took 3 bases from V and 7 from J, leaving 15 bases between them.

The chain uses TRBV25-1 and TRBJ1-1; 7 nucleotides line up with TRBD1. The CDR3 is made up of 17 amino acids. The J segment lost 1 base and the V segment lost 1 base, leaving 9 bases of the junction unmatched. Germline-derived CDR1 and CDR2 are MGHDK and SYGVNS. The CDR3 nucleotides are TGTGCCAGCAGTGAATTCGGACAGGTAGGGGAGAACACTGAAGCTTTCTTT. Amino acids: CASSEFGQVGENTEAFF.

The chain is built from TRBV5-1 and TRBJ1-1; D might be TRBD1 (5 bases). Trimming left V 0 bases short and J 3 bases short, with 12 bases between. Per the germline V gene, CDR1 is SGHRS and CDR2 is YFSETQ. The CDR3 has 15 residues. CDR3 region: CASSLARQTHTEAFF. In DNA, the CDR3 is TGCGCCAGCAGCTTGGCGCGACAGACCCACACTGAAGCTTTCTTT. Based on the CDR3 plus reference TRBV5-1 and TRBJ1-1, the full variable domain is KAGVTQTPRYLIKTRGQQVTLSCSPISGHRSVSWYQQTPGQGLQFLFEYFSETQRNKGNFPGRFSGRQFSNSRSEMNVSTLELGDSALYLCASSLARQTHTEAFFGQGTRLTVV.

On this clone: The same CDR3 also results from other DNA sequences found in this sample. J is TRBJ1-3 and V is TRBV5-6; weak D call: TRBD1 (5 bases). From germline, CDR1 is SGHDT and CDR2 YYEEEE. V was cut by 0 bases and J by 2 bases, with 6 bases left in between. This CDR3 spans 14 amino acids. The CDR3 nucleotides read TGTGCCAGCAGCTTGGGACAGACTGGAAACACCATATATTTT. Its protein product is CASSLGQTGNTIYF.